The 13 T cell receptor beta chains presented below share a single source sample, sequenced in a study of shared clonotypes between healthy human individuals. In the naive CD8 group, cells lacked CD45RO and were positively selected for CCR7, so terminally differentiated effector memory CD45RA+ cells were left out. Data came from immunoSEQ multiplex PCR; TCRdb stores just in-frame clones and leaves some out. The table lists some 2 million clones, about 94% of them singletons. The material sequenced was naive CD8+ T cells sorted from blood. The source of these receptors is a man in his late teens or twenties in good health.

The rearrangement joins TRBV6-4 to TRBJ2-5; D perhaps matches TRBD1 (6 bases). Germline loops: CDR1 MRHNA, CDR2 SNTAGT. The CDR3 totals 13 residues. V was shortened by 4 bases and J by 5 bases, with 11 bases between the two germline ends. For the CDR3, the DNA is TGTGCCAGCAGTGTTTGGCAGGGGGAGACCCAGTACTTC. This codes for CASSVWQGETQYF.

The chain combines TRBV7-3 with TRBJ2-5, with 13 bases matching TRBD2. V shed 5 bases and J 3 bases; nucleotides not matched to a gene: 6. This CDR3 region has 16 residues. Per the germline V gene, CDR1 is SGHTA and CDR2 is FQGTGA. The CDR3: CASSNIGLAGEETQYF. DNA for the CDR3: TGTGCCAGCAGCAACATAGGACTAGCGGGGGAAGAGACCCAGTACTTC. Using reference TRBV7-3 and TRBJ2-5 for the parts outside the CDR3, the full variable domain is GAGVSQTPSNKVTEKGKYVELRCDPISGHTALYWYRQSLGQGPEFLIYFQGTGAADDSGLPNDRFFAVRPEGSVSTLKIQRTERGDSAVYLCASSNIGLAGEETQYFGPGTRLLVL.

The rearrangement joins TRBV19 to TRBJ2-2; D gene ambiguous. The length of the CDR3 is 13 residues. V was shortened by 7 bases and J by 2 bases, with 8 bases between the two germline ends. Germline-derived CDR1 and CDR2 are LNHDA and SQIVND (reference sequence). CDR3 bases: TGTGCCAGTACCCCTGACAACACCGGGGAGCTGTTTTTT. As protein: CASTPDNTGELFF.

The genes are TRBV28 and TRBJ2-7, with TRBD1 matching 7 bases. CDR3 length equals 14 residues. V lost 5 bases and J lost 2; bases outside the gene matches: 6. From germline, CDR1 is MDHEN and CDR2 SYDVKM. The chain's CDR3 is CASSDRENPYEQYF. Here the CDR3 DNA reads TGTGCCAGCAGTGACAGGGAGAATCCCTACGAGCAGTACTTC.

Only a few counts were recorded for this clone. The rearrangement joins TRBV6-1 to TRBJ1-6, with a possible D match to TRBD1 (6 bases). The V gene lost 2 bases and the J gene lost 10 bases, with 15 bases spanning the gap. Germline V gives CDR1 MNHNS, CDR2 SASEGT. This CDR3 has 15 residues. CDR3 coding DNA: TGTGCCAGCAGTGAAACTTGGACAGTTGTGTCACCCCTCCACTTT. The encoded protein is CASSETWTVVSPLHF.

This chain links TRBV10-3 with TRBJ2-1; TRBD2 matches 9 bases. CDR3 length: 13 amino acids. Germline values: CDR1 ENHRY, CDR2 SYGVKD. After removal of 8 bases from V and 8 bases from J, the junction contained 7 bases not matched to a gene. CDR3 coding DNA: TGTGCCATCGGGGCGGGAGGGCCGTATGAGCAGTTCTTC. Amino acid sequence: CAIGAGGPYEQFF.

The gene calls are TRBV28 and TRBJ1-5; D may be TRBD1 (5 bases). Per germline, CDR1 MDHEN and CDR2 SYDVKM. This CDR3 region has 14 residues. The V end was cut by 3 bases, the J end by 3 bases, with 9 bases between. The DNA of the CDR3 is TGTGCCAGCAGTTTCCGGGACTACAATCAGCCCCAGCATTTT. Translating gives CASSFRDYNQPQHF.

The CDR3 spells CASSQGGSDEQYF. CDR3 nucleotide sequence: TGTGCCAGCAGCCAGGGGGGGTCGGACGAGCAGTACTTC. The chain is built from TRBV28 and TRBJ2-7; D may correspond to TRBD1 or TRBD2 (7 bases each). The V end lost 6 bases, the J end lost 5 bases, and 14 bases lay between the germline ends. CDR3 length: 13 amino acids. Germline CDR1 reads MDHEN; CDR2 reads SYDVKM.

The V and J genes are TRBV2 and TRBJ1-5; 8 nucleotides line up with TRBD1. The CDR3 covers 16 residues. The V segment lost 4 bases and the J segment 2 bases; nucleotides outside the gene matches: 7. Germline CDR1 and CDR2: SNHLY and FYNNEI. The CDR3 spells CASSAGGMNGNQPQHF. The CDR3 DNA reads as TGTGCCAGCAGTGCAGGGGGCATGAATGGCAATCAGCCCCAGCATTTT.

The chain recombines TRBV11-3 with TRBJ2-3; D tentatively fits TRBD1 or TRBD2 (5 bases each). Looked up from germline, CDR1 is SGHNT and CDR2 is YENEEA. Trimming removed 2 bases at V and 1 base at J, with 10 bases between. The CDR3 extends over 15 amino acids. The CDR3 loop reads CASSLRGVGTDTQYF. In DNA, the CDR3 is TGTGCCAGCAGCTTAAGGGGAGTGGGCACAGATACGCAGTATTTT.

V is TRBV4-1 and J is TRBJ1-1; D not certain. CDR3 length: 13 amino acids. Germline values: CDR1 MGHRA, CDR2 YSYEKL. V lost 0 bases and J 7 bases, leaving 9 bases between the germline ends. CDR3 loop: CASSQEDLGEAFF. In DNA form, the CDR3 reads TGCGCCAGCAGCCAAGAAGACCTAGGTGAAGCTTTCTTT.

This chain uses TRBV6-6 with TRBJ2-1, with D uncertain. Germline lookup yields CDR1 MNHNY and CDR2 SVGAGI (reference sequence). The V and J ends lost 6 bases and 8 bases respectively, with 17 bases between them. The CDR3 sequence is 14 residues long. CDR3: CASSPVGDADEQFF. CDR3 in DNA: TGTGCCAGCAGCCCCGTAGGAGATGCGGATGAGCAGTTCTTC.

The chain has TRBV2 and TRBJ2-7; 7 nucleotides agree with TRBD2. Germline-derived CDR1 and CDR2 are SNHLY and FYNNEI. The CDR3 loop spans 10 amino acids. Trimming removed 6 bases from V and 12 bases from J; junction bases left unmatched: 5. CDR3 in DNA: TGTGCCAGCAGGGGGAGGGAGGGGTACTTC. Translation gives CASRGREGYF.